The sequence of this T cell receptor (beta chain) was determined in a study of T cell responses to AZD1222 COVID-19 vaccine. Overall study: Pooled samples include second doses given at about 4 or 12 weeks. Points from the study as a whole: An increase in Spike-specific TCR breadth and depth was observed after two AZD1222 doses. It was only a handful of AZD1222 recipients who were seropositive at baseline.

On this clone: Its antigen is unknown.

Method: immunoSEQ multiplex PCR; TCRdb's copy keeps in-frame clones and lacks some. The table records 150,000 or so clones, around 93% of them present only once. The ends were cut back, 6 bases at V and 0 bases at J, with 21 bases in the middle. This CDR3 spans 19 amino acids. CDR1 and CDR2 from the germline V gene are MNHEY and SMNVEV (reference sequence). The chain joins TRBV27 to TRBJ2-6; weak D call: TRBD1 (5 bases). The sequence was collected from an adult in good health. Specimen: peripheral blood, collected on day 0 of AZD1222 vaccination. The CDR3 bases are TGTGCCAGCAGGCTCAGGGTTTATGGGCCGTCCTCTGGGGCCAACGTCCTGACTTTC. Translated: CASRLRVYGPSSGANVLTF.